The following is a T cell receptor (beta chain) sequence with its context. The antigen is not known. The source of the sample is a study of PD-1 blockade in mismatch repair-deficient tumors. Study-wide points: Tumor-resident clones, often absent from pretreatment blood, expanded after pembrolizumab and then contracted.

Mismatch repair deficiency was confirmed in all patients, by PCR or immunohistochemistry. The TCR-sequenced patients were a few responders to pembrolizumab. Sequencing was performed with immunoSEQ multiplex PCR; in TCRdb, only in-frame clones are kept and a portion is missing. The data show under 50,000 clones, approximately 80% seen once. CDR3 size: 14 residues. V was cut by 4 bases and J by 4 bases, with 13 bases left in between. CDR1 SGHTA and CDR2 FQGTGA come from the germline V gene. The sequence was obtained from an adult with mismatch repair-deficient cancer. This chain connects TRBV7-3 to TRBJ1-1; tentatively, D is TRBD1 (5 bases). The sample in question was PBMCs, obtained before pembrolizumab treatment. The CDR3 DNA reads TGTGCCAGCAGCTCCGGGACCCTGGGCACTGAAGCTTTCTTT. Protein product: CASSSGTLGTEAFF.